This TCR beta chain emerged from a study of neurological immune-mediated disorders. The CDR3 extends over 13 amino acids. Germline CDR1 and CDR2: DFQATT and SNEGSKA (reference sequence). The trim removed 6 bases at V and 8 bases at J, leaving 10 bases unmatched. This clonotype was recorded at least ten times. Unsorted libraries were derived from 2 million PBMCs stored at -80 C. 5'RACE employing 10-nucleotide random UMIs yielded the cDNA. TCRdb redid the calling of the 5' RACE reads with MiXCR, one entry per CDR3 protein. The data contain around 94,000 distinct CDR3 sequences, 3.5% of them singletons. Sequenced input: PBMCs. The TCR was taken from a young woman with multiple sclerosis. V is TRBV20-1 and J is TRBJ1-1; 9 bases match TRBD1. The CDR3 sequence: CSALNLDRGEAFF. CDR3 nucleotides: TGCAGTGCCCTAAACTTGGACAGGGGCGAAGCTTTCTTT.